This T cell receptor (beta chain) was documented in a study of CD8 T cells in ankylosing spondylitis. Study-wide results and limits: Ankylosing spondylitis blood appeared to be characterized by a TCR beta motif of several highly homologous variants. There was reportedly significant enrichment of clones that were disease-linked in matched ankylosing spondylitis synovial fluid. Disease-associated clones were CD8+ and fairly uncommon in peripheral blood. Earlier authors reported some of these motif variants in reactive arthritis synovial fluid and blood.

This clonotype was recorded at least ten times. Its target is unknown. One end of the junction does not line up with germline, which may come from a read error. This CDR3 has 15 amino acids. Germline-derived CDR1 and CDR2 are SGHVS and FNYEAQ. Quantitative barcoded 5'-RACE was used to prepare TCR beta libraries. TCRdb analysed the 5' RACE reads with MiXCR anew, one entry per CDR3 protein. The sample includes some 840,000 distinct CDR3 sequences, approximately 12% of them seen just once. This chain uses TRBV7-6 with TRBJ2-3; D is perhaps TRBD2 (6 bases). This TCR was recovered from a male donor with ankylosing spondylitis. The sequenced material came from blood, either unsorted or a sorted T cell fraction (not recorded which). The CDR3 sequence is CASSLAAARADTQYF. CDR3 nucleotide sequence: TGTGCCAGCAGTTTAGCGGCAGCGAGGGCAGATACGCAGTATTTT.